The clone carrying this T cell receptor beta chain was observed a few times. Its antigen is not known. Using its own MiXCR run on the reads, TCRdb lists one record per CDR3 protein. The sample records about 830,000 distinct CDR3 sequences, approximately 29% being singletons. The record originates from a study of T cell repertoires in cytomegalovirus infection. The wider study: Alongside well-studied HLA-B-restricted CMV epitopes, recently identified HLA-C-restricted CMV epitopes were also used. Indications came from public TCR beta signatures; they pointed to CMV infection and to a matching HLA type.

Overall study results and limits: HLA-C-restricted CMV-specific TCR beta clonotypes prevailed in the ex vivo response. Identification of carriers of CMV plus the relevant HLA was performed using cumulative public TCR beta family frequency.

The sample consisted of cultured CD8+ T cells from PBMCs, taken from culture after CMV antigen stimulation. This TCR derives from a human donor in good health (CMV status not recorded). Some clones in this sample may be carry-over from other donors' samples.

CDR3 nucleotides: TGTGCCAGCAGTTTAAGAGGTTCCCTTTCCTACGAGCAGTACTTC. Its translation: CASSLRGSLSYEQYF. The rearrangement links TRBV27 to TRBJ2-7; D unclear. Trimming shortened V by 2 bases and J by 1 base, and 12 bases separated the two germline ends. This CDR3 contains 15 residues. CDR1 and CDR2 from the germline V gene are MNHEY and SMNVEV (reference sequence).